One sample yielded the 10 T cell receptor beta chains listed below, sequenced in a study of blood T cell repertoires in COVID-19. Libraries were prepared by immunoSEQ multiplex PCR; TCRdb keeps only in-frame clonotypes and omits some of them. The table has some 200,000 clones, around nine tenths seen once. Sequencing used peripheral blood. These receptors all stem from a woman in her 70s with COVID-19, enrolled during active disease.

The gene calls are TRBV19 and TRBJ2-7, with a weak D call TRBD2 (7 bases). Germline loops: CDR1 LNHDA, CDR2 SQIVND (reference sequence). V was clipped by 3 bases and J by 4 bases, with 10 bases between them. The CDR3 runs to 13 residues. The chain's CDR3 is CASSMRGGYEQYF. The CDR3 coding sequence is TGTGCCAGTAGTATGAGGGGGGGGTACGAGCAGTACTTC.

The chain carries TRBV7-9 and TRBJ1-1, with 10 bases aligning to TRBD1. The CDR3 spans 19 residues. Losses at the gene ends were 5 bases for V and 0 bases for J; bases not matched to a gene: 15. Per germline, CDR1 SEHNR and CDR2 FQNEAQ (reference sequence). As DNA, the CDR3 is TGTGCCAGCAGCCGGAAGTTCGGACAGGGGGTTTCGATGAACACTGAAGCTTTCTTT. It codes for CASSRKFGQGVSMNTEAFF.

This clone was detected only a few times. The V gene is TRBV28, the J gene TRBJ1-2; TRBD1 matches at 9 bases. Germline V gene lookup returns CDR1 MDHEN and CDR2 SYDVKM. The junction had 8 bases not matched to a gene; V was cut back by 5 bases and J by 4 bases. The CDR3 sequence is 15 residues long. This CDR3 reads CASSTGTGKFYGYTF. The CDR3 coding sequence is TGTGCCAGCAGTACCGGGACAGGGAAATTCTATGGCTACACCTTC.

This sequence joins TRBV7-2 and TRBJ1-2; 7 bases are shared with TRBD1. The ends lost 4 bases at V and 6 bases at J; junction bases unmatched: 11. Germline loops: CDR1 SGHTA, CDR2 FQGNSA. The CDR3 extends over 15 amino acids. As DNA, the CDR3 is TGTGCCAGCAGCTCCGAGGGGACAGTCGGAAATGGCTACACCTTC. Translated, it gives CASSSEGTVGNGYTF.

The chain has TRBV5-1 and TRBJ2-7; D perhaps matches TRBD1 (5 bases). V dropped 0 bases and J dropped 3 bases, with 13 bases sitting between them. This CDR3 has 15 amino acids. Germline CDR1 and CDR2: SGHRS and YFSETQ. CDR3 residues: CASSLEAGSYYEQYF. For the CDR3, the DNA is TGCGCCAGCAGCTTGGAGGCAGGGTCCTACTACGAGCAGTACTTC.

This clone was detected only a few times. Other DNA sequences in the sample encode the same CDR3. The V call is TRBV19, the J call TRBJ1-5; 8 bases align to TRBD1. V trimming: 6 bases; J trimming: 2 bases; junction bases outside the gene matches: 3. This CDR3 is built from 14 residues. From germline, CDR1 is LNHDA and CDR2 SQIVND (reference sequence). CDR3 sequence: CASSGQGGNQPQHF. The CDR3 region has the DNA TGTGCCAGTAGCGGACAGGGTGGCAATCAGCCCCAGCATTTT.

The CDR3 spells CASSLEGHSYGYTF. The CDR3 DNA reads as TGTGCCAGCAGTTTGGAAGGCCACAGCTATGGCTACACCTTC. The chain couples TRBV28 to TRBJ1-2; D gene uncertain. Germline values: CDR1 MDHEN, CDR2 SYDVKM. Trimming stripped 3 bases from V and 4 bases from J, with 12 bases between. This CDR3 comprises 14 residues.

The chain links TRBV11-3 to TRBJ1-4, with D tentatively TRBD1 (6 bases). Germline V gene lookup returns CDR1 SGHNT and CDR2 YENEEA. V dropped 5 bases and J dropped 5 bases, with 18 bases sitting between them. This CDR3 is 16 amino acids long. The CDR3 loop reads CASSPGQYVRNEKLFF. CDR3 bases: TGTGCCAGCAGCCCCGGACAGTACGTCAGGAATGAAAAACTGTTTTTT.

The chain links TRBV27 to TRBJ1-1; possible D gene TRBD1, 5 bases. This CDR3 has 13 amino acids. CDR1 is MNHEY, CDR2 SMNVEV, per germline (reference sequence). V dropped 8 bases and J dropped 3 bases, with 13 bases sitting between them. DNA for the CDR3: TGTGCCAGCTACCGGGCAGGGCACACTGAAGCTTTCTTT. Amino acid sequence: CASYRAGHTEAFF.

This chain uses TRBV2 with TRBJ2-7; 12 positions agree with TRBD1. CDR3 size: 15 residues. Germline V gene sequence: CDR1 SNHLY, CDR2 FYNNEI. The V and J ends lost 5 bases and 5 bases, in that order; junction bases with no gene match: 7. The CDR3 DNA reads TGTGCCAGCAGTTATTCCGGGACAGGGGGCCACGAGCAGTACTTC. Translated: CASSYSGTGGHEQYF.